The 29 T cell receptor beta chains listed next were all sequenced from one sample in a study of T cell responses to AZD1222 COVID-19 vaccine. Here immunoSEQ multiplex PCR was the method, and the copy in TCRdb shows in-frame clones only, minus some. Counted here are 95,000 to 150,000 clones, about 88% occurring once; the ten biggest clones make up 4% to 4.5%. Specimen: peripheral blood, collected on day 0 of AZD1222 vaccination. The source is an adult in good health.

The chain combines TRBV6-2 or TRBV6-3 with TRBJ2-5; 14 nucleotides match TRBD2. Per the germline V gene, CDR1 is MNHEY and CDR2 is SVGEGT. With 5 bases clipped from V and 0 bases from J, the junction kept 8 bases outside the gene matches. The CDR3 runs 18 residues. This CDR3 is CASSPRTSGGYYQETQYF. The CDR3 DNA follows: TGTGCCAGCAGTCCACGGACTAGCGGGGGGTATTACCAAGAGACCCAGTACTTC.

V is TRBV2 and J is TRBJ2-5; 12 bases are a match to TRBD2. CDR1 is SNHLY and CDR2 is FYNNEI in the germline V gene. The CDR3 runs to 17 residues. Trimming removed 0 bases from V and 4 bases from J; junction bases left unmatched: 6. CDR3 nucleotides: TGTGCCAGCAGTGAAGCATGGCTAGCGGGAGGGCGAGAGACCCAGTACTTC. It specifies CASSEAWLAGGRETQYF.

The V gene is TRBV6-5, the J gene TRBJ1-2; 11 bases line up with TRBD1. The CDR3 spans 14 residues. CDR1 is MNHEY, CDR2 SVGAGI, per germline. V lost 6 bases and J lost 8; bases outside the gene matches: 8. CDR3 loop: CASSTRTGGLGYTF. CDR3 sequence (DNA): TGTGCCAGCAGCACCAGGACAGGGGGCTTGGGCTACACCTTC.

V is TRBV4-1 and J is TRBJ2-2; weak D call: TRBD2 (7 bases). CDR3 length equals 19 residues. In germline, CDR1 is MGHRA, CDR2 YSYEKL. The V and J ends lost 0 bases and 5 bases respectively, with 22 bases between them. The DNA of the CDR3 is TGCGCCAGCAGCCAAGATCGGTTAGCGGGTCCCCAGGGGACCGGGGAGCTGTTTTTT. Amino acids: CASSQDRLAGPQGTGELFF.

V and J are TRBV10-3 and TRBJ1-1; no definite D call. Trimming removed 2 bases from V and 1 base from J, with 8 bases in between. Germline CDR1 reads ENHRY; CDR2 reads SYGVKD. This CDR3 is 14 amino acids long. The CDR3 loop reads CAISERQRNTEAFF. The CDR3 region has the DNA TGTGCCATCAGTGAGCGGCAGAGGAACACTGAAGCTTTCTTT.

This chain uses TRBV15 with TRBJ1-1; a weak D match, TRBD1 (6 bases). V was trimmed by 5 bases and J by 1 base, leaving 11 bases between them. The length of the CDR3 is 14 residues. The germline CDR1 and CDR2 sequences are LNHNV and YYDKDF (reference sequence). The CDR3 coding sequence is TGTGCCACCAGCTCCCCGGACAGGAACACTGAAGCTTTCTTT. Its translation: CATSSPDRNTEAFF.

The chain has TRBV9 and TRBJ2-3; D possibly corresponds to TRBD1 (6 bases). This CDR3 spans 15 amino acids. V was pared by 4 bases and J by 3 bases, with 15 bases between. Germline V CDR1 and CDR2: SGDLS, YYNGEE. The CDR3 nucleotides read TGTGCCAGCAGCCCGCAGGGGAGTTGGACAGATACGCAGTATTTT. This encodes CASSPQGSWTDTQYF.

The J gene is TRBJ2-7, the V gene TRBV5-1; maybe TRBD2 (6 bases). This CDR3 contains 18 residues. V was cut by 4 bases and J by 0 bases, with 23 bases left in between. CDR1 SGHRS and CDR2 YFSETQ come from the germline V gene. This CDR3 reads CASSPQGGPGPSSYEQYF. CDR3 bases: TGCGCCAGCAGCCCTCAGGGAGGACCGGGACCCAGCTCCTACGAGCAGTACTTC. The variable domain in full, with the rest retrieved from reference TRBV5-1 and TRBJ2-7, is KAGVTQTPRYLIKTRGQQVTLSCSPISGHRSVSWYQQTPGQGLQFLFEYFSETQRNKGNFPGRFSGRQFSNSRSEMNVSTLELGDSALYLCASSPQGGPGPSSYEQYFGPGTRLTVT.

The rearrangement links TRBV27 to TRBJ2-3; 11 positions agree with TRBD2. V was clipped by 4 bases and J by 9 bases; unmatched bases: 21. The CDR3 consists of 19 residues. Germline CDR1 and CDR2: MNHEY and SMNVEV (reference sequence). In DNA, the CDR3 is TGTGCCAGCAGTTCGAACGCCGGGACTAGCGGTCGATTTCATAGAACGCAGTATTTT. Protein sequence: CASSSNAGTSGRFHRTQYF.

The rearrangement links TRBV27 to TRBJ2-1, with D possibly being TRBD2 (5 bases). There are 14 residues in the CDR3. In germline, CDR1 is MNHEY, CDR2 SMNVEV (reference sequence). Trimming removed 5 bases from V and 2 bases from J, with 10 bases in between. CDR3 DNA sequence: TGTGCCAGCAGTCGACTGGAGGCCTACAATGAGCAGTTCTTC. Amino acids: CASSRLEAYNEQFF.

This chain uses TRBV29-1 with TRBJ2-7; TRBD1 aligns across 10 bases. CDR1 and CDR2 from the germline V gene are SQVTM and ANQGSEA. The CDR3 consists of 13 residues. V lost 8 bases, J lost 3 bases, and 7 bases stayed unmatched. The CDR3 loop is CSRTGTGVYEQYF. The CDR3 bases are TGCAGCAGAACCGGGACAGGGGTCTACGAGCAGTACTTC.

The rearrangement links TRBV6-5 to TRBJ1-1, with unresolved D. This CDR3 contains 13 residues. Germline V lookup: CDR1 MNHEY, CDR2 SVGAGI. The germline V and J ends were trimmed by 7 bases and 3 bases, with 12 bases remaining between them. For the CDR3, the DNA is TGTGCCAGCAATTTCGGACCGCACACTGAAGCTTTCTTT. Amino acids: CASNFGPHTEAFF.

The chain joins TRBV7-6 to TRBJ1-5; D call uncertain. The V end was cut by 5 bases, the J end by 4 bases, with 18 bases between. The CDR3 consists of 16 residues. From germline, CDR1 is SGHVS and CDR2 FNYEAQ. The CDR3 DNA sequence: TGTGCCAGCAGCCCATCCCCTCGGCAGCTAAATCAGCCCCAGCATTTT. Protein: CASSPSPRQLNQPQHF.

The rearrangement links TRBV15 to TRBJ1-1; possibly TRBD1 for D (6 bases). The germline V gene encodes CDR1 LNHNV and CDR2 YYDKDF (reference sequence). The CDR3 extends over 14 amino acids. V lost 0 bases and J 10 bases, leaving 15 bases between the germline ends. The CDR3 loop reads CATSRDPDSERAFF. The CDR3, as DNA: TGTGCCACCAGCAGAGATCCGGACAGCGAGAGAGCTTTCTTT.

The rearrangement joins TRBV3-1 (or the pseudogene TRBV3-2) to TRBJ2-5; no definite D call. Trimming took off 4 bases at V and 1 base at J, with 10 bases between the two ends. CDR1 and CDR2 from the germline V gene are LGHDT and YNNKEL (reference sequence). This CDR3 spans 14 amino acids. CDR3 loop: CASSPKAFQETQYF. CDR3 sequence (DNA): TGTGCCAGCAGCCCGAAGGCGTTCCAAGAGACCCAGTACTTC.

This clone was detected only once. The gene calls are TRBV5-6 and TRBJ1-3; D not resolved. Trimming pared 1 base from V and 2 bases from J, leaving 7 bases between. From germline, CDR1 is SGHDT and CDR2 YYEEEE. This CDR3 has 14 residues. In DNA, the CDR3 is TGTGCCAGCAGCTTGTTCGCAGCTGGAAACACCATATATTTT. Its translation: CASSLFAAGNTIYF.

The rearrangement joins TRBV7-9 to TRBJ1-4; 7 bases match TRBD1. Germline CDR1 is SEHNR and CDR2 is FQNEAQ (reference sequence). The CDR3 is 15 residues long. Trimming removed 2 bases from V and 8 bases from J; junction bases left unmatched: 8. CDR3 loop: CASSLSETGREKLFF. The DNA for the CDR3 is TGTGCCAGCAGCTTAAGCGAGACAGGGAGGGAAAAACTGTTTTTT.

V gene TRBV7-9 combines with J gene TRBJ1-4; 8 bases are shared with TRBD1. The length of the CDR3 is 15 residues. Germline V gene sequence: CDR1 SEHNR, CDR2 FQNEAQ (reference sequence). V was clipped by 2 bases and J by 7 bases; unmatched bases: 6. CDR3 in amino acids: CASSLRGQGGEKLFF. The CDR3 region has the DNA TGTGCCAGCAGCTTACGTGGACAGGGTGGTGAAAAACTGTTTTTT. The full variable domain, in which reference TRBV7-9 and TRBJ1-4 provide the parts outside the CDR3, is DTGVSQNPRHKITKRGQNVTFRCDPISEHNRLYWYRQTLGQGPEFLTYFQNEAQLEKSRLLSDRFSAERPKGSFSTLEIQRTEQGDSAMYLCASSLRGQGGEKLFFGSGTQLSVL.

The chain employs TRBV24-1 and TRBJ1-4, with 9 bases aligning to TRBD1. This CDR3 has 15 amino acids. The junction had 5 bases not matched to a gene; V was cut back by 3 bases and J by 7 bases. Germline CDR1 reads KGHDR; CDR2 reads SFDVKD. In DNA form, the CDR3 reads TGTGCCACCAGTGATCCGGGACAGGGCGGTGAAAAACTGTTTTTT. Protein product: CATSDPGQGGEKLFF.

This clone was counted once. This chain joins TRBV28 and TRBJ2-5, with unresolved D. Germline CDR1 MDHEN, CDR2 SYDVKM. V shed 3 bases and J shed 1 base, with 6 bases lying between them. The CDR3 has 13 residues. The DNA for the CDR3 is TGTGCCAGCAGTTTTAGCACCCAAGAGACCCAGTACTTC. Encoded protein: CASSFSTQETQYF.

The J gene is TRBJ2-7, the V gene TRBV27, with 9 bases lining up with TRBD2. The CDR3 has 15 amino acids. The germline CDR1 and CDR2 sequences are MNHEY and SMNVEV (reference sequence). V dropped 7 bases and J dropped 4; count of bases not matched to a gene: 11. CDR3 sequence reads: CASTHRAGGEYEQYF. The CDR3 nucleotides read TGTGCCAGCACACACAGAGCGGGAGGAGAGTACGAGCAGTACTTC.

The chain combines TRBV9 with TRBJ2-1; perhaps TRBD2 as D (5 bases). Looked up from germline, CDR1 is SGDLS and CDR2 is YYNGEE. With 3 bases removed from V and 0 bases from J, the gap between germline ends came to 13 bases. The length of the CDR3 is 16 residues. CDR3 coding DNA: TGTGCCAGCAGCGGAAGCGGTTCCGCCTCCTACAATGAGCAGTTCTTC. Encoded protein: CASSGSGSASYNEQFF.

V and J are TRBV29-1 and TRBJ2-3; the D gene is possibly TRBD1 (6 bases). The CDR3 runs to 13 residues. Trimming pared 6 bases from V and 2 bases from J, leaving 12 bases between. Germline loops: CDR1 SQVTM, CDR2 ANQGSEA. The CDR3 sequence: CSVDNRDTDTQYF. CDR3 DNA: TGCAGCGTGGACAACAGGGACACAGATACGCAGTATTTT.

The rearrangement uses TRBV28 and TRBJ1-4; no clear D gene. The length of the CDR3 is 14 residues. Germline CDR1 MDHEN, CDR2 SYDVKM. Trimming removed 5 bases from V and 5 bases from J, with 12 bases in between. CDR3 residues: CASSPRAPNEKLFF. CDR3 bases: TGTGCCAGCAGTCCCCGGGCGCCCAATGAAAAACTGTTTTTT.

The chain recombines TRBV7-2 with TRBJ2-2; D uncertain. This CDR3 comprises 12 residues. V was cut by 1 base and J by 7 bases, with 4 bases left in between. Germline V CDR1 and CDR2: SGHTA, FQGNSA. This CDR3 is CASSLGVGELFF. The CDR3 coding sequence is TGTGCCAGCAGCTTAGGGGTCGGGGAGCTGTTTTTT.

The V call is TRBV9, the J call TRBJ2-1; D is ambiguous. Germline lookup yields CDR1 SGDLS and CDR2 YYNGEE. The CDR3 runs 16 residues. The germline V and J ends were trimmed by 3 bases and 4 bases, with 17 bases remaining between them. The DNA for the CDR3 is TGTGCCAGCAGCGATAACCCGGCTCCCTCTTACAATGAGCAGTTCTTC. This sequence encodes CASSDNPAPSYNEQFF.

The chain recombines TRBV6-5 with TRBJ1-2; weak D call: TRBD1 (5 bases). Germline V gene sequence: CDR1 MNHEY, CDR2 SVGAGI. With 0 bases removed from V and 3 bases from J, the gap between germline ends came to 14 bases. The CDR3 sequence is 16 residues long. CDR3 in amino acids: CASSYSKYVGDYGYTF. Here the CDR3 DNA reads TGTGCCAGCAGTTACTCGAAGTATGTAGGGGACTATGGCTACACCTTC.

The chain joins TRBV6-2 or TRBV6-3 to TRBJ2-1, with D maybe TRBD2 (6 bases). The ends were cut back, 2 bases at V and 4 bases at J, with 12 bases in the middle. The CDR3 runs to 15 residues. Germline-derived CDR1 and CDR2 are MNHEY and SVGEGT. CDR3 bases: TGTGCCAGCAGTTACAAGGTAGCGGAATACAATGAGCAGTTCTTC. This translates into CASSYKVAEYNEQFF.

V is TRBV12-3 or TRBV12-4 and J is TRBJ1-6; D ambiguous. The CDR3 spans 13 residues. V dropped 6 bases and J dropped 13 bases, with 16 bases sitting between them. The CDR3 here is CASSKNPINPLHF. The DNA of the CDR3 is TGTGCCAGCAGCAAAAACCCTATCAATCCCCTCCACTTT.